This T cell receptor (beta chain) was recovered during a study of T cells in Graves' hyperthyroidism and ophthalmopathy. Amplification yielded TCR beta CDR3 regions, with RNA transcripts as the source. In the first-round RT-PCR of the TCR CDR3, the HTBI primer set was used. In TCRdb, the multiplex PCR reads were re-called with MiXCR into one record per CDR3 protein. The data hold 640,000 or so distinct CDR3 sequences, with about 14% observed a single time. Per germline, CDR1 KGHSY and CDR2 FQNENV. V was cut by 5 bases and J by 2 bases, with 13 bases left in between. This CDR3 spans 14 amino acids. This clonotype was obtained from a woman between 18 and 30 years old with Graves' ophthalmopathy. The sample taken for sequencing was blood. The chain couples TRBV16 to TRBJ2-7; D is ambiguous. The CDR3 DNA is TGTGCCAGCAGCAAGGACGCGGCGGCCTACGAGCAGTACTTC. Translation: CASSKDAAAYEQYF.